A selection of T cell receptor beta chains follows, all from one sample in a study of cytomegalovirus exposure and HLA in healthy donors. Measured with immunoSEQ multiplex PCR; TCRdb has only the in-frame clones, and not every one. The table has about 73,000 clones, 75% seen once. Input material: PBMCs. The receptors were sampled from a man between 65 and 85 years old in good health and CMV-seronegative. Each CDR3 is given with its conserved first and last residue. The order of the fields is D gene, V gene, clone size, J gene, CDR3 protein, CDR3 DNA. D genes are given only for firm matches. Clone size is shown for a subset of rows, as once, few, many or a class of expanded clone.

>TRBD2|TRBV4-3|once|TRBJ2-7
CASSQEGTSGREQYF
TGCGCCAGCAGCCAAGAAGGGACTAGCGGGAGAGAGCAGTACTTC
>-|TRBV28|-|TRBJ1-2
CASSLGAYGYTF
TGTGCCAGCAGTTTAGGGGCCTATGGCTACACCTTC
>TRBD2|TRBV18|-|TRBJ2-5
CASSPRELEETQYF
TGTGCCAGCTCACCGCGGGAGTTGGAGGAGACCCAGTACTTC
>TRBD2|TRBV5-1|-|TRBJ2-3
CASSVGTSGRRNTQYF
TGCGCCAGCAGCGTCGGGACTAGCGGGAGGAGGAATACGCAGTATTTT
>-|TRBV6-6|-|TRBJ1-2
CASSTPQGGGEGYTF
TGTGCCAGCAGTACCCCTCAGGGAGGGGGGGAGGGCTACACCTTC
>TRBD2|TRBV15|-|TRBJ2-1
CATSRQAIAGVGNNEQFF
TGTGCCACCAGCAGACAAGCCATAGCGGGAGTGGGGAACAATGAGCAGTTCTTC
>TRBD2|TRBV5-4|-|TRBJ2-3
CASSFTSGSSSDTQYF
TGTGCCAGCAGCTTCACTAGCGGGAGCTCGTCAGATACGCAGTATTTT
>-|TRBV18|-|TRBJ2-3
CASSLSRTSTDTQYF
TGTGCCAGCTCACTGTCACGGACTAGCACAGATACGCAGTATTTT
>-|TRBV18|once|TRBJ1-1
CASSPPQNEAFF
TGTGCCAGCTCACCACCCCAGAATGAAGCTTTCTTT
>-|TRBV7-2|-|TRBJ1-4
CASSLVDHRGEKLFF
TGTGCCAGCAGCTTAGTTGACCATCGGGGTGAAAAACTGTTTTTT
>-|TRBV30|-|TRBJ1-1
CAWSRQENTEAFF
TGTGCCTGGAGCCGACAGGAGAACACTGAAGCTTTCTTT
>TRBD1|TRBV28|once|TRBJ1-2
CASGERQGGPLYTF
TGTGCCAGCGGCGAGCGGCAGGGGGGCCCTCTCTACACCTTC
>TRBD2|TRBV10-1|-|TRBJ2-7
CASSPGTSESYEQYF
TGCGCCAGCAGTCCCGGGACTAGCGAATCCTACGAGCAGTACTTC
>TRBD2|TRBV7-2|-|TRBJ2-1
CASSKSGGASHEQFF
TGTGCCAGCAGCAAAAGCGGGGGGGCCTCCCATGAGCAGTTCTTC
>-|TRBV2|-|TRBJ2-7
CASGAGEMRGEQYF
TGTGCCAGCGGGGCAGGGGAGATGCGAGGCGAGCAGTACTTC
>TRBD2|TRBV7-6|-|TRBJ2-5
CASSLAWGGETQYF
TGTGCCAGCAGCTTAGCGTGGGGAGGGGAGACCCAGTACTTC
>-|TRBV18|-|TRBJ2-5
CASSREVQETQYF
TGTGCCAGCTCACGAGAGGTCCAAGAGACCCAGTACTTC
>-|TRBV2|-|TRBJ1-1
CASSEERDTGWTEAFF
TGTGCCAGCAGTGAAGAAAGGGATACAGGATGGACTGAAGCTTTCTTT
>-|TRBV7-9|-|TRBJ1-2
CSSSLVPSRGYTF
TGTTCCAGCAGCTTAGTGCCGTCTAGGGGCTACACCTTC
>TRBD1|TRBV11-2|-|TRBJ2-5
CASSLPSPGQGKETQYF
TGTGCCAGCAGCTTACCCTCCCCGGGACAGGGGAAAGAGACCCAGTACTTC
>TRBD1|TRBV9|-|TRBJ2-1
CASSVDPGQGFYEQFF
TGTGCCAGCAGCGTAGACCCGGGACAGGGATTTTATGAGCAGTTCTTC
>TRBD1|TRBV28|-|TRBJ2-7
CASRRTGGYEQYF
TGTGCCAGCAGAAGGACAGGGGGGTACGAGCAGTACTTC
>-|TRBV28|-|TRBJ2-7
CASSLGTFLSPYF
TGTGCCAGCAGTTTAGGGACATTCCTCAGTCCGTACTTC
>-|TRBV7-2|once|TRBJ1-2
CASSTADRSYGYTF
TGTGCCAGCAGCACGGCGGACAGATCATATGGCTACACCTTC
>TRBD2|TRBV18|-|TRBJ2-1
CASSPPGVTSGGSTYNEQFF
TGTGCCAGCTCACCTCCAGGGGTAACTAGCGGGGGGTCCACCTACAATGAGCAGTTCTTC
>TRBD2|TRBV10-3|-|TRBJ2-3
CAISANDGRDPDTQYF
TGTGCCATCAGTGCGAATGACGGGAGGGACCCAGATACGCAGTATTTT
>-|TRBV7-2|few|TRBJ1-4
CASSSLLNEKLFF
TGTGCCAGCAGCTCCCTCCTCAATGAAAAACTGTTTTTT
>-|TRBV7-8|few|TRBJ2-1
CASSRTTGSYNEQFF
TGTGCCAGCAGCCGAACCACGGGCTCCTACAATGAGCAGTTCTTC
>-|TRBV5-1|-|TRBJ1-6
CASSLGDAGHNSPLHF
TGCGCCAGCAGCTTGGGGGACGCGGGGCATAATTCACCCCTCCACTTT
>TRBD2|TRBV28|-|TRBJ2-1
CASSHPGLAGEYEQFF
TGTGCCAGCAGTCACCCGGGACTAGCGGGAGAGTATGAGCAGTTCTTC
>TRBD1|TRBV18|once|TRBJ1-5
CASSFDRAFNQPQHF
TGTGCCAGCTCATTCGACAGGGCCTTCAATCAGCCCCAGCATTTT
>-|TRBV6-1|once|TRBJ2-5
CASSVTFQETQYF
TGTGCCAGCAGTGTGACATTCCAAGAGACCCAGTACTTC
>TRBD2|TRBV7-8|few|TRBJ2-5
CASSPTRTSGSYQETQYF
TGTGCCAGCAGCCCTACGCGGACTAGCGGGTCGTACCAAGAGACCCAGTACTTC
>-|TRBV29-1|once|TRBJ2-3
CSGLGGPGTDTQYF
TGCAGCGGCCTGGGGGGTCCTGGCACAGATACGCAGTATTTT
>-|TRBV7-2|-|TRBJ2-7
CASSLLDSPYEQYF
TGTGCCAGCAGCTTACTCGACTCTCCGTACGAGCAGTACTTC
>TRBD2|TRBV7-2|-|TRBJ2-3
CASSLVAGGDTQYF
TGTGCCAGCAGCTTAGTCGCGGGGGGGGATACGCAGTATTTT
>TRBD2|TRBV6-1|-|TRBJ2-7
CASSGLAGISYEQYF
TGTGCCAGCAGTGGGCTAGCGGGAATCTCCTACGAGCAGTACTTC
>-|TRBV5-5|-|TRBJ1-5
CASSLAFSNQPQHF
TGTGCCAGCAGCTTGGCATTTAGCAATCAGCCCCAGCATTTT